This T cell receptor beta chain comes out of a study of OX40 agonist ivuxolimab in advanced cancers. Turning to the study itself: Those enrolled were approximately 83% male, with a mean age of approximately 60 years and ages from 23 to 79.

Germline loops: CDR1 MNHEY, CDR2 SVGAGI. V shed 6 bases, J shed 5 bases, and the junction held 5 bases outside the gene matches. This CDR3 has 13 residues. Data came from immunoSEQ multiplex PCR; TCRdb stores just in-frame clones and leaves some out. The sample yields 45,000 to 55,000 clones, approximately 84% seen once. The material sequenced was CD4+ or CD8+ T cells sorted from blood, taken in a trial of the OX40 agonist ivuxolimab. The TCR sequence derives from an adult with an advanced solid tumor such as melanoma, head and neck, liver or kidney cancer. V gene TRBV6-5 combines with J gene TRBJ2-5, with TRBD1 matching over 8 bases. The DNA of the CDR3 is TGTGCCAGCAGACAGGGGGACCGGGAGACCCAGTACTTC. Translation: CASRQGDRETQYF.